What follows is one T cell receptor beta chain and its context. Original handling: Estimation of nucleated cell counts relied on the amplification of reference gene primers. TCRdb's copy holds only in-frame clones and misses some; the assay was immunoSEQ multiplex PCR. The V and J calls and the clone size are those of that table, but D and trimming were determined from the DNA. The data show 200,000 to 250,000 clones, more than 70% seen once. This sample was included in a study of blood T cell repertoires in COVID-19. Background on the study: From the United States, Italy and Spain came samples of acute and convalescent COVID-19. From T cells, B-cell-depleted T cells, or PBMCs came the material, which was cDNA or gDNA.

The J segment lost 4 bases and the V segment lost 6 bases, leaving 6 bases of the junction unmatched. The CDR3 runs to 14 residues. Germline V gene lookup returns CDR1 SNHLY and CDR2 FYNNEI. This TCR was sampled from an older woman with acute or convalescent COVID-19. The sample was peripheral blood. This chain links TRBV2 with TRBJ1-2, with 9 positions matching TRBD1. In DNA form, the CDR3 reads TGTGCCAGCAGCAACAGGGGGCTTGGCTATGGCTACACCTTC. It translates to CASSNRGLGYGYTF.